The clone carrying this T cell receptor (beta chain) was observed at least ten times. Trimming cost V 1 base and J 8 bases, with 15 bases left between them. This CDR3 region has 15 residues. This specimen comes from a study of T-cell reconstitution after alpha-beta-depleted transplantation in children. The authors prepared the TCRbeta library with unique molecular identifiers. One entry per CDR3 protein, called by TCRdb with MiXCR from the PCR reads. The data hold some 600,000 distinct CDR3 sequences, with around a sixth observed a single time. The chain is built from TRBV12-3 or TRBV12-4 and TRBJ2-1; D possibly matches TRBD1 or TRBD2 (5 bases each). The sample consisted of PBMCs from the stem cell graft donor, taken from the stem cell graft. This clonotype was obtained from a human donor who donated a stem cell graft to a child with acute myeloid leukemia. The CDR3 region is CASSLGPGRRDEQFF. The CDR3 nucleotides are TGTGCCAGCAGTTTAGGTCCGGGGCGACGGGATGAGCAGTTCTTC.